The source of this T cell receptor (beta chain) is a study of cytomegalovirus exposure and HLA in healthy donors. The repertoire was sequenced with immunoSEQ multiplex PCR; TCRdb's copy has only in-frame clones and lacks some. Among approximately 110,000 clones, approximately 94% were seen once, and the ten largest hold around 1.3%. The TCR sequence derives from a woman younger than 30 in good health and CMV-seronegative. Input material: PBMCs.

The CDR3 DNA sequence: TGTGCCAGCAGCCTAGTTGGAAGCACAGATACGCAGTATTTT. It is translated as CASSLVGSTDTQYF. The chain recombines TRBV6-1 with TRBJ2-3; no firm D call. CDR1 is MNHNS and CDR2 is SASEGT in the germline V gene. The CDR3 runs to 14 residues. V lost 6 bases and J lost 0, with 10 bases in between.